A few counts support the clone carrying this T cell receptor beta chain. With 8 bases removed from V and 6 bases from J, the gap between germline ends came to 8 bases. The V gene's germline CDR1 is MNHEY and CDR2 SMNVEV (reference sequence). This CDR3 comprises 11 residues. Sequencing was performed with immunoSEQ multiplex PCR; in TCRdb, only in-frame clones are kept and a portion is missing. This repertoire shows roughly 250,000 clones, roughly nine tenths found once; its top ten account for about 6%. Cohorts were determined from participant-reported clinical history. The data are from a study of blood T cell repertoires in COVID-19.

The genes are TRBV27 and TRBJ1-5; the D gene is possibly TRBD1 (5 bases). Sequences were obtained from PBMCs or T cells enriched from blood (not recorded which). The clonotype comes from a woman aged 25 to 39 with acute COVID-19. CDR3 bases: TGTGCCAGCGGAGGGGTTCAGCCCCAGCATTTT. Protein product: CASGGVQPQHF.